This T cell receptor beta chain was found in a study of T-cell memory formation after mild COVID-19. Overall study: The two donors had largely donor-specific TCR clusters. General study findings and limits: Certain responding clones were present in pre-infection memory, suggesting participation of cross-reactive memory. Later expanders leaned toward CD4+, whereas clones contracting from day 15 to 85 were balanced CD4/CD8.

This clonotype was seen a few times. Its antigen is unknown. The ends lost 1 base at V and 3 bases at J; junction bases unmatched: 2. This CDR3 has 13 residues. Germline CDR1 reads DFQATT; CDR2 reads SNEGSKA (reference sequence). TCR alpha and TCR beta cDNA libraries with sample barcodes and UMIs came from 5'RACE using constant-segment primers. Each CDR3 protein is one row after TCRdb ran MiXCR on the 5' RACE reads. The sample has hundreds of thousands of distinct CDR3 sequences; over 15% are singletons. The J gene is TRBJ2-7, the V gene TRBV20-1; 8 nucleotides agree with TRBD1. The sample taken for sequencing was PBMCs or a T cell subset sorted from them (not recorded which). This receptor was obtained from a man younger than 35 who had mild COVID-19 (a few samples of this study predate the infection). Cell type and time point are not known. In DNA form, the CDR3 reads TGCAGTGCTAGAGGTGACAGGGGCTACGAGCAGTACTTC. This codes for CSARGDRGYEQYF.